This TCR beta chain was sequenced for a study of T-cell memory formation after mild COVID-19. Overall study: Clustering of TCRs was largely donor specific.

Employing constant-segment primers, 5'RACE generated TCR alpha and TCR beta cDNA libraries bearing sample barcodes and UMIs. TCRdb itself ran the 5' RACE reads through MiXCR, one entry per CDR3 protein. Of hundreds of thousands of distinct CDR3 sequences listed, roughly 20% are singletons. Study-wide results and caveats: A second wave of clones peaked on day 37, and their SARS-CoV-2 specificity went unconfirmed.

Remarks on this clonotype: Its antigen is not identified.

Between the trimmed V and J ends, which lost 0 bases and 4 bases, there was a span of 20 bases. This CDR3 contains 18 residues. The germline CDR1 and CDR2 sequences are SGHRS and YFSETQ. The chain links TRBV5-1 to TRBJ2-1; D remains unclear. The sample taken for sequencing was PBMCs or a T cell subset sorted from them (not recorded which). The clonotype was recovered from an adult woman who had mild COVID-19 (a few samples of this study predate the infection). Cell type and time point are not known. CDR3 in DNA: TGCGCCAGCAGCTTGGACGCTTCAGTGCCGAAGAGGTACAATGAGCAGTTCTTC. Its protein is CASSLDASVPKRYNEQFF.